Presented here are 23 T cell receptor beta chains from one specimen sequenced in a study of beta chain features in type 1 diabetes. General study findings and limits: A moderate, significant TCRB CDR3 shortening appeared in type 1 diabetes across four CD4+ subsets.

Sequenced material consisted of expressed TCRB transcripts (all of the isolated RNA was reverse transcribed). The method was immunoSEQ multiplex PCR; TCRdb's version includes in-frame clones alone and lacks a portion of them. The sample carries 680,000 or so clones, around 15% recorded once. Their antigens remain unidentified. Sequencing used naive CD4+ T cells from blood. These receptors were obtained from a man younger than 35 with type 1 diabetes.

This clone was recorded a few times. The rearrangement links TRBV29-1 to TRBJ1-2; no clear D. Trimming pared 3 bases from V and 1 base from J, leaving 9 bases between. In germline, CDR1 is SQVTM, CDR2 ANQGSEA. The CDR3 covers 13 residues. In DNA form, the CDR3 reads TGCAGCGTTGACTCTTTGGGTAACTATGGCTACACCTTC. This codes for CSVDSLGNYGYTF.

This clone has only a few counts. The gene calls are TRBV29-1 and TRBJ2-3; 7 nucleotides align to TRBD1. Looked up from germline, CDR1 is SQVTM and CDR2 is ANQGSEA. V shed 3 bases, J shed 8 bases, and the junction held 23 bases outside the gene matches. The length of the CDR3 is 18 residues. DNA for the CDR3: TGCAGCGTTGACCGCCTCCTCTCCGGGACAGTCACTCCGGGTACGCAGTATTTT. This sequence encodes CSVDRLLSGTVTPGTQYF.

This sequence joins TRBV7-9 and TRBJ2-7, with TRBD1 identical over 7 bases. CDR1 SEHNR and CDR2 FQNEAQ come from the germline V gene (reference sequence). The CDR3 extends over 13 amino acids. After removal of 7 bases from V and 2 bases from J, the junction contained 5 bases not matched to a gene. Here the CDR3 reads CASIGQGAYEQYF. CDR3 in DNA: TGTGCCAGCATCGGGCAGGGGGCCTACGAGCAGTACTTC. The full variable domain, in which reference TRBV7-9 and TRBJ2-7 provide the parts outside the CDR3, is DTGVSQNPRHKITKRGQNVTFRCDPISEHNRLYWYRQTLGQGPEFLTYFQNEAQLEKSRLLSDRFSAERPKGSFSTLEIQRTEQGDSAMYLCASIGQGAYEQYFGPGTRLTVT.

This clone showed up just a few times. The rearrangement joins TRBV5-4 to TRBJ2-5; 9 bases line up with TRBD1. CDR1 and CDR2 (germline): SGHNT, YYREEE (reference sequence). CDR3 length: 14 residues. V lost 4 bases, J lost 5 bases, and 6 bases stayed unmatched. In nucleotides, the CDR3 is TGTGCCAGCAGCCAGGGACAGGGAGGGGAGACCCAGTACTTC. Its protein is CASSQGQGGETQYF. Full variable domain (rest looked up from reference TRBV5-4 and TRBJ2-5): ETGVTQSPTHLIKTRGQQVTLRCSSQSGHNTVSWYQQALGQGPQFIFQYYREEENGRGNFPPRFSGLQFPNYSSELNVNALELDDSALYLCASSQGQGGETQYFGPGTRLLVL.

The J gene is TRBJ1-3, the V gene TRBV6-5; D is undetermined. With 7 bases removed from V and 0 bases from J, the gap between germline ends came to 13 bases. The CDR3 runs to 15 residues. CDR1 and CDR2 (germline): MNHEY, SVGAGI. The CDR3 loop is CASTTDLSSGNTIYF. CDR3 coding DNA: TGTGCCAGCACCACAGATTTATCCTCTGGAAACACCATATATTTT.

The chain combines TRBV27 with TRBJ2-5; TRBD2 matches at 11 bases. Germline V lookup: CDR1 MNHEY, CDR2 SMNVEV (reference sequence). The CDR3 contains 15 residues. The trim removed 5 bases at V and 6 bases at J, leaving 8 bases unmatched. The CDR3 here is CASSIIAGGAQTQYF. CDR3 bases: TGTGCCAGCAGTATCATAGCGGGGGGGGCGCAGACCCAGTACTTC.

V usage is TRBV5-1 and J usage is TRBJ2-3; either TRBD1 or TRBD2 may fit D (5 bases each). This CDR3 is built from 14 residues. Between the trimmed V and J ends, which lost 4 bases and 4 bases, there was a span of 13 bases. From germline, CDR1 is SGHRS and CDR2 YFSETQ. The CDR3 DNA reads TGCGCCAGCAGCCTGGGGGACCCTGCAGATACGCAGTATTTT. Amino acid sequence: CASSLGDPADTQYF.

This rearrangement joins TRBV13 to TRBJ1-1; no firm D call. CDR3 size: 16 residues. The germline V and J ends were trimmed by 4 bases and 10 bases, with 25 bases remaining between them. Germline V CDR1 and CDR2: PRHDT, FYEKMQ (reference sequence). The CDR3 spells CASSSRGLWDGRGAFF. Here the CDR3 DNA reads TGTGCCAGCAGCTCTCGGGGTCTTTGGGATGGTCGGGGAGCTTTCTTT.

This clone appeared a few times. This chain links TRBV10-3 with TRBJ1-1; D uncertain. Looked up from germline, CDR1 is ENHRY and CDR2 is SYGVKD. The V end lost 8 bases, the J end lost 3 bases, and 7 bases lay between the germline ends. This CDR3 is 11 amino acids long. The CDR3 region has the DNA TGTGCCATCGTTGGGGACACTGAAGCTTTCTTT. Residues: CAIVGDTEAFF.

The genes are TRBV29-1 and TRBJ1-2; tentatively, D is TRBD1 (6 bases). The CDR3 consists of 12 residues. Germline CDR1 is SQVTM and CDR2 is ANQGSEA. Trimming left V 2 bases short and J 6 bases short, with 10 bases between. Here the CDR3 DNA reads TGCAGCGTTGAAAACAGGGTGAATGGCTACACCTTC. Translated, it gives CSVENRVNGYTF.

This chain uses TRBV5-4 with TRBJ1-2, with D possibly matching TRBD1 (6 bases). Per germline, CDR1 SGHNT and CDR2 YYREEE (reference sequence). The CDR3 runs to 12 residues. V lost 8 bases, J lost 4 bases, and 12 bases lay in between. The CDR3 reads CASTRGAYGYTF. The CDR3 nucleotides are TGTGCCAGTACGAGGGGGGCCTATGGCTACACCTTC.

A few counts support this clone. The chain uses TRBV5-1 and TRBJ1-5, with no clear D. Trimming removed 3 bases from V and 4 bases from J, with 14 bases in between. Germline values: CDR1 SGHRS, CDR2 YFSETQ. This CDR3 is 15 amino acids long. CDR3 loop: CASSCLDRGNQPQHF. The CDR3 nucleotides are TGCGCCAGCAGCTGCCTCGACCGAGGGAATCAGCCCCAGCATTTT.

The count of this clone is one. The chain is built from TRBV7-9 and TRBJ2-3; tentatively, D is TRBD2 (6 bases). V lost 3 bases and J lost 6, with 19 bases in between. Germline CDR1 and CDR2: SEHNR and FQNEAQ (reference sequence). This CDR3 is built from 16 residues. As DNA, the CDR3 is TGTGCCAGCAGCTTTACTGACCGGACTGGGGGGGATACGCAGTATTTT. Amino acid sequence: CASSFTDRTGGDTQYF.

The table lists this clone with a few counts. The rearrangement joins TRBV14 to TRBJ1-3, with no clear D. Trimming stripped 4 bases from V and 1 base from J, with 11 bases between. The CDR3 sequence is 15 residues long. Germline CDR1 SGHDN, CDR2 FVKESK. Written as DNA, the CDR3 is TGTGCCAGCAGCCCCGGGCCACCGTCTGGAAACACCATATATTTT. Translation: CASSPGPPSGNTIYF.

The chain is built from TRBV30 and TRBJ1-5, with D perhaps matching TRBD1 (6 bases). V lost 1 base to trimming and J lost 6 bases, with 13 bases between them. This CDR3 contains 14 residues. Germline V CDR1 and CDR2: GTSNPN, SVGIG (reference sequence). The CDR3: CAWSEGDTFQPQHF. The CDR3 region has the DNA TGTGCCTGGAGTGAAGGGGACACCTTTCAGCCCCAGCATTTT.

This clone occurred a few times. The chain carries TRBV25-1 and TRBJ1-1; 10 bases agree with TRBD1. CDR3 length: 13 residues. The germline CDR1 and CDR2 sequences are MGHDK and SYGVNS. With 7 bases clipped from V and 10 bases from J, the junction kept 9 bases outside the gene matches. CDR3 nucleotides: TGTGCCAGCACCCTTCCGGGACAGGGGCGAGCTTTCTTT. Its protein product is CASTLPGQGRAFF.

There are a few counts of this clone. The V call is TRBV18, the J call TRBJ1-2; TRBD1 matches 7 bases. The CDR3 is 14 residues long. In germline, CDR1 is KGHSH, CDR2 LQKENI. The J segment lost 8 bases and the V segment lost 3 bases, leaving 9 bases of the junction unmatched. CDR3 loop: CASSPLPDRAGYTF. CDR3 nucleotide sequence: TGTGCCAGCTCACCCTTACCCGACAGGGCCGGCTACACCTTC. Full variable domain (rest looked up from reference TRBV18 and TRBJ1-2): NAGVMQNPRHLVRRRGQEARLRCSPMKGHSHVYWYRQLPEEGLKFMVYLQKENIIDESGMPKERFSAEFPKEGPSILRIQQVVRGDSAAYFCASSPLPDRAGYTFGSGTRLTVV.

There are a few counts of this clone. The gene calls are TRBV18 and TRBJ1-2; 8 bases fit TRBD1. Germline CDR1 KGHSH, CDR2 LQKENI. The CDR3 has 15 amino acids. After removal of 1 base from V and 2 bases from J, the junction contained 3 bases not matched to a gene. The CDR3, as DNA: TGTGCCAGCTCACCACAGGACAGGGCAAACTATGGCTACACCTTC. It translates to CASSPQDRANYGYTF.

The gene calls are TRBV15 and TRBJ2-5; D may be TRBD1 or TRBD2 (5 bases each). The CDR3 loop spans 14 amino acids. Germline V CDR1 and CDR2: LNHNV, YYDKDF (reference sequence). Deletions cut 5 bases from V and 4 bases from J, with 14 bases between. The CDR3, as DNA: TGTGCCACCAGCCCCCAAGGGACCAGAGAGACCCAGTACTTC. It translates to CATSPQGTRETQYF.

The rearrangement uses TRBV7-2 and TRBJ2-2; TRBD1 might be the D (5 bases). Germline assignment: CDR1 SGHTA and CDR2 FQGNSA. V lost 2 bases, J lost 0 bases, and 10 bases lay in between. The CDR3 is made up of 16 amino acids. The CDR3 here is CASSLRQSSNTGELFF. In DNA form, the CDR3 reads TGTGCCAGCAGCTTAAGACAGTCATCGAACACCGGGGAGCTGTTTTTT.

V gene TRBV27 combines with J gene TRBJ2-3; D is unclear. V gave up 5 bases and J gave up 1 base, with 10 bases separating them. Germline CDR1 reads MNHEY; CDR2 reads SMNVEV (reference sequence). The CDR3 is made up of 14 amino acids. In DNA form, the CDR3 reads TGTGCCAGCAGTCCACAGACTGGCACAGATACGCAGTATTTT. It encodes CASSPQTGTDTQYF.

This clone was seen more than once but under ten times. V is TRBV6-1 and J is TRBJ1-1; tentatively, D is TRBD1 (6 bases). V lost 4 bases, J lost 5 bases, and 14 bases lay in between. Per the germline V gene, CDR1 is MNHNS and CDR2 is SASEGT. The CDR3 sequence is 14 residues long. The CDR3 DNA reads TGTGCCAGCAGTGGACAGGTTCAGGGGACTGAAGCTTTCTTT. The encoded protein is CASSGQVQGTEAFF.

The DNA of the CDR3 is TGTGCCAGTAGTATGGGCACAGGGGAGGAAAAACTGTTTTTT. It yields the protein CASSMGTGEEKLFF. The chain uses TRBV19 and TRBJ1-4; 7 bases align to TRBD1. CDR1 LNHDA and CDR2 SQIVND come from the germline V gene (reference sequence). The V and J ends lost 3 bases and 8 bases, in that order; junction bases with no gene match: 6. This CDR3 is built from 14 residues.